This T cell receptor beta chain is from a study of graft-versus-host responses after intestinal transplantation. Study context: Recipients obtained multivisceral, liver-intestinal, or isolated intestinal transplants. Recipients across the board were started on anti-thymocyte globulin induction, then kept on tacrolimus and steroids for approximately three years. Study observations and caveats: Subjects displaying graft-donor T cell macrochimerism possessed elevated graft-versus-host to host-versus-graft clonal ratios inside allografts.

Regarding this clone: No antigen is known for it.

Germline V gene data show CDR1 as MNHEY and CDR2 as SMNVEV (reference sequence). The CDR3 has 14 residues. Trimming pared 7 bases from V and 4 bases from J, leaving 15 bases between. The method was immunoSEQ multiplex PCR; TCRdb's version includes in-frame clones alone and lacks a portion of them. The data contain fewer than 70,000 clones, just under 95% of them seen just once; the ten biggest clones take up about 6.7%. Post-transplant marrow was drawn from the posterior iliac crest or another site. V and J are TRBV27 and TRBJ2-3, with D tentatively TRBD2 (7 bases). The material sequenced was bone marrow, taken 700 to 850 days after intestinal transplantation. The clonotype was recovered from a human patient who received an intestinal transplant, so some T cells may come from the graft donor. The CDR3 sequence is CASIAHGGPDTQYF. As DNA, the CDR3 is TGTGCCAGCATAGCGCACGGGGGGCCAGATACGCAGTATTTT.